This TCR beta chain is from a study of cytotoxic CD8 clonotypes in ibrutinib-treated CLL. Overall study: There were 11 relapsed/refractory patients and approximately 16 treatment-naive patients, and under 18 were IGHV unmutated.

TCRdb's table, derived via immunoSEQ multiplex PCR, lists solely in-frame clones and lacks some. Among 20,000 or so clones, approximately 81% were seen once, and the ten largest hold approximately 5%. This clone showed up just a few times. Its cognate antigen is unknown. The CDR3 runs to 13 residues. Looked up from germline, CDR1 is SGHTA and CDR2 is FQGNSA. V lost 4 bases and J 2 bases, leaving 7 bases between the germline ends. Overall study results and limits: Relative to age-matched healthy donors, clonality at baseline was higher, and it tracked circulating CD8+ T-cell counts. Contraction or stability on treatment characterized the public clonotypes, which were uncommon.

The sample here was PBMCs, taken before ibrutinib treatment. The chain couples TRBV7-2 to TRBJ2-3; D is uncertain. The source is a human donor with chronic lymphocytic leukemia. The CDR3 DNA sequence: TGTGCCAGCAGCTCGGGTTACACAGATACGCAGTATTTT. Amino acid sequence: CASSSGYTDTQYF.